A selection of T cell receptor beta chains follows, all from one sample in a study of blood T cell repertoires in COVID-19. Sequencing used immunoSEQ multiplex PCR; TCRdb keeps in-frame clones, though not all of them. This sample has hundreds of thousands of clones, with 85% found just once. The sequencing sample was made of peripheral blood. These receptors all come from a human donor in a cohort sampled during active COVID-19. Both conserved end residues are part of each CDR3. The D gene is left open where the match is weak. Clone size, where shown, is once, few, many, or a class for clones that have expanded.

TRBV7-6	TRBD2	.	TRBJ2-1	CASSPGLAGEVHNEQFF	TGTGCCAGCAGCCCGGGACTAGCGGGGGAGGTCCACAATGAGCAGTTCTTC
TRBV24-1	.	.	TRBJ2-2	CATAVAGELFF	TGTGCCACCGCGGTCGCGGGGGAGCTGTTTTTT
TRBV12-3/TRBV12-4	TRBD1	.	TRBJ2-1	CASQGQNNEQFF	TGTGCCAGCCAGGGACAGAACAATGAGCAGTTCTTC
TRBV7-6	TRBD1	few	TRBJ2-5	CASRRNRGQQETQYF	TGTGCCAGCCGAAGAAACAGGGGGCAGCAGGAGACCCAGTACTTC
TRBV11-2	.	.	TRBJ2-7	CASNSLSGEQYF	TGTGCCAGCAACTCTCTTTCGGGCGAGCAGTACTTC
TRBV27	TRBD1	.	TRBJ2-7	CASSPTGQVIWLGEQYF	TGTGCCAGCAGTCCAACGGGACAGGTAATATGGCTTGGCGAGCAGTACTTC
TRBV18	.	.	TRBJ1-2	CASSPLDTGSYTF	TGTGCCAGCTCACCACTTGACACAGGGAGCTACACCTTC
TRBV6-5	.	.	TRBJ1-2	CASSLDRYGYTF	TGTGCCAGCAGTTTAGACAGATATGGCTACACCTTC
TRBV2	TRBD1	once	TRBJ1-1	CASSRGPATEAFF	TGTGCCAGCTCCAGGGGGCCGGCCACTGAAGCTTTCTTT
TRBV7-9	.	.	TRBJ1-2	CASSPWPPRGALHGYTF	TGTGCCAGCAGCCCATGGCCCCCTCGGGGGGCGTTGCATGGCTACACCTTC